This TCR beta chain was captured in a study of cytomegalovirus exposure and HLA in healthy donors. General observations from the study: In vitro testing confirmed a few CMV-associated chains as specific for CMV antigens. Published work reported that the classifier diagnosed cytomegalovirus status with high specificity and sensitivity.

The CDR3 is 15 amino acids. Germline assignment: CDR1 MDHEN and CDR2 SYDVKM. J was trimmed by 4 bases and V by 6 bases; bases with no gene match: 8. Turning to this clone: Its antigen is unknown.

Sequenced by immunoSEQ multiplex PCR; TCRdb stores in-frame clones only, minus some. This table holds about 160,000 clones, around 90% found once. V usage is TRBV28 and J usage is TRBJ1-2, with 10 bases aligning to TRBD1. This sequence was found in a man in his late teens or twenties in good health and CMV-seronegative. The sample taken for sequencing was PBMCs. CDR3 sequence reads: CASRKPGQGSYGYTF. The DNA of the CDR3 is TGTGCCAGCAGAAAACCGGGACAGGGGTCCTATGGCTACACCTTC.